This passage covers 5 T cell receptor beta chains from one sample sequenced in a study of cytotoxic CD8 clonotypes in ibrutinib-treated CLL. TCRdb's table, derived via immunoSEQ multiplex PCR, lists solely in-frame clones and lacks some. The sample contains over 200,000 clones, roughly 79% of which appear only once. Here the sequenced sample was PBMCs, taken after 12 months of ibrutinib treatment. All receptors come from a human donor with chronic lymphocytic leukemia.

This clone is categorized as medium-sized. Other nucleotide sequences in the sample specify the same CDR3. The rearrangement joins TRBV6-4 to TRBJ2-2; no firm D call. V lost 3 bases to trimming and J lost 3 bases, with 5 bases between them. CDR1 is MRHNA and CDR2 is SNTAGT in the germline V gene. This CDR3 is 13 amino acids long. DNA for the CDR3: TGTGCCAGCAGTGATAGGGACACCGGGGAGCTGTTTTTT. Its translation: CASSDRDTGELFF.

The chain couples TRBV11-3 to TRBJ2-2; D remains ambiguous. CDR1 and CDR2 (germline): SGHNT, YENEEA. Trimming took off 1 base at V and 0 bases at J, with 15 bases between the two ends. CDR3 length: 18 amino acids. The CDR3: CASSLATGRAANTGELFF. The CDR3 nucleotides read TGTGCCAGCAGCTTAGCCACCGGTCGGGCCGCGAACACCGGGGAGCTGTTTTTT.

The CDR3 DNA reads TGTGCCACCGCGCAGCGAAACACTGAAGCTTTCTTT. Encoded protein: CATAQRNTEAFF. The chain is built from TRBV10-3 and TRBJ1-1, with no clear D. Germline assignment: CDR1 ENHRY and CDR2 SYGVKD. There are 12 residues in the CDR3. The V gene lost 10 bases and the J gene lost 2 bases, with 11 bases spanning the gap.

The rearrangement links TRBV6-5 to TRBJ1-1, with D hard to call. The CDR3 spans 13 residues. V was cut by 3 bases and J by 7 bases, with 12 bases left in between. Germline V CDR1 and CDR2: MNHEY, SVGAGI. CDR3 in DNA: TGTGCCAGCAGTTATAATCCGGTCAGTGAAGCTTTCTTT. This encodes CASSYNPVSEAFF.

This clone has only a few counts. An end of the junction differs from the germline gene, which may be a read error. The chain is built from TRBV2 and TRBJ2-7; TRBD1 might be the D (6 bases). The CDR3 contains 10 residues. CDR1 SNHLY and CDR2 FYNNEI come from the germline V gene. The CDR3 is CASSVRDTRF. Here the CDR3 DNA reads TGTGCCAGCAGTGTCAGGGACACCCGTTTC.